The following is a TCR beta chain sequence with its context. This clonotype has a handful of counts. Its binding antigen is unknown. No per-base quality is available; no much larger clone lies one base away. The entry originates in a study of response to subunit inactivated influenza vaccine (dated by TCRdb to about 2018). Notes on the research overall: To follow how T cells responded to a trivalent subunit inactivated influenza vaccine, the researchers relied on deep quantitative profiling of the T cell receptor repertoire. On the study overall, not on this receptor specifically: It was suggested by the authors that each seasonal influenza vaccination may recruit only a limited number of new T cells.

Library creation used RT-PCR. Reads for this sample came from an Illumina HiSeq 2500. The public reads were reprocessed in TCRdb via fastp at Q25 and MiXCR, keeping in-frame beta chains. Rows with a matching CDR3 protein are joined into one entry that keeps the most common DNA and genes. In all, the sample holds hundreds of thousands of distinct CDR3 sequences, and 15% to 18% of those were seen once. The ten largest clones take up 11% of the sample. There are 16 amino acids in the CDR3, from cysteine to phenylalanine inclusive. The only DNA kept is the CDR3, 48 bases in frame from the first base. The germline V gene provides CDR1 SGHVS and CDR2 FNYEAQ. Trimming takes 3 bases from V and 6 bases from J, and the germline ends sit 17 bases apart.

The specimen comprised PBMCs from blood, sampled 12 days after vaccination. This clonotype was obtained from a man aged 50 or older who received an inactivated influenza vaccine. Donor details come from another sample of the same person, matched by shared clones. The sequence is built from TRBV7-6 and TRBJ2-2; the D segment is perhaps TRBD1 or TRBD2, each sharing 5 matched bases. The CDR3 corresponds to CASSFLFGASAGELFF. The sequenced DNA is TGTGCCAGCAGCTTTCTTTTCGGGGCGAGCGCCGGGGAGCTGTTTTTT.